The rows below give T cell receptor beta chains drawn from one sample of a study of shared clonotypes between healthy human individuals. Generated by immunoSEQ multiplex PCR, the TCRdb table keeps only in-frame clones and is missing some. The sample consists of roughly 660,000 clones, less than 95% of them appearing once. The sequenced material came from memory CD8+ T cells from PBMCs. Receptors were obtained from a man aged 18 to 29 in good health. Some clones in this sample may be carry-over from other donors' samples. Both conserved end residues are part of each CDR3. The D gene is left open where the match is weak. Clone size is given for some rows only: seen once, a few or many times, or a class if the clone is expanded.

d_call j_call clone_size v_call cdr3_nt cdr3_aa
TRBD2 TRBJ2-7 once TRBV30 TGTGCCTGGAGTTCTAGCGGATACGAGCAGTACTTC CAWSSSGYEQYF
TRBD2 TRBJ2-7 . TRBV10-3 TGTGCCATCAGTGCAAAAGGGGACTATCCCTACGAGCAGTACTTC CAISAKGDYPYEQYF
. TRBJ1-5 few TRBV6-5 TGTGCCAGCACCCCGGGAGACGGCAATCAGCCCCAGCATTTT CASTPGDGNQPQHF
. TRBJ2-1 . TRBV29-1 TGCAGCGATATTTCCTACAATGAGCAGTTCTTC CSDISYNEQFF
. TRBJ2-5 once TRBV21-1 TGTGCCAGCAGCAAAAGGAGCGGGACTTGGTTGGAGACCCAGTACTTC CASSKRSGTWLETQYF
. TRBJ1-2 . TRBV7-8 TGTGCCAGCAGCTTAGGCGGGGGGTTCTATGGCTACACCTTC CASSLGGGFYGYTF
. TRBJ2-7 . TRBV6-1 TGTGCCAGCAGTGAAGGGGGCGGTATCCCCTACGAGCAGTACTTC CASSEGGGIPYEQYF
TRBD2 TRBJ2-7 once TRBV7-9 TGTGCCAGCAGCCAGACCAAGCGGGGTGACTCCTACGAGCAGTACTTC CASSQTKRGDSYEQYF
. TRBJ2-7 . TRBV4-1 TGCGCCAGCAGCCCCCCCGGAAGAGGGTACGAGCAGTACTTC CASSPPGRGYEQYF
. TRBJ1-4 . TRBV4-1 TGCGCCAGCAGCCAAGATAACCGCCCACTAGAAAAACTGTTTTTT CASSQDNRPLEKLFF
TRBD1 TRBJ1-5 . TRBV7-9 TGTGCCAGCAGCTTATGGGACAGGGAGGTCAGTAGCAATCAGCCCCAGCATTTT CASSLWDREVSSNQPQHF
. TRBJ2-2 . TRBV7-9 TGTGCCAACGACGGAAAGCTGAACACCGGGGAGCTGTTTTTT CANDGKLNTGELFF
. TRBJ2-7 . TRBV11-2 TGTGCCAGCAGCTCCCTGCGGCCCCGGGGACGGTGGGAGCAGTACTTC CASSSLRPRGRWEQYF
. TRBJ2-5 . TRBV7-9 TGTGCCAGCAGCTTAGTGGGGTCGGAGACCCAGTACTTC CASSLVGSETQYF
TRBD2 TRBJ2-7 few TRBV6-1 TGTGCCAGCAGTGACCCTTACTATAGCGGGAGTTCCTACGAGCAGTACTTC CASSDPYYSGSSYEQYF
TRBD1 TRBJ1-5 . TRBV28 TGTGCCAGCAGTTCATTTACGGACAGGGGGCCCGCCAGCTTTGGCAATCAGCCCCAGCATTTT CASSSFTDRGPASFGNQPQHF
TRBD1 TRBJ1-1 . TRBV19 TGTGCCAGTAGTCCAGGGGGGTCTCGGGAAGCTTTCTTT CASSPGGSREAFF
. TRBJ2-1 . TRBV13 TGTGCCAGCAGCTTCCGGGACCCCAGGAATGAGCAGTTCTTC CASSFRDPRNEQFF
. TRBJ2-7 . TRBV29-1 TGCAGCGTTGTAGCGCAGTCCGCCGAGCAGTACTTC CSVVAQSAEQYF
. TRBJ2-7 . TRBV2 TGTGCCAGCACCGGCGGCTCCTACGAGCAGTACTTC CASTGGSYEQYF
. TRBJ2-7 . TRBV9 TGTGCCAGCAGCGTAGAGGACAAACCCTACGAGCAGTACTTC CASSVEDKPYEQYF
. TRBJ1-3 . TRBV5-6 TGTGCCAGCAGCTTGAACGAGGGTTACACCATATATTTT CASSLNEGYTIYF